Below are 21 T cell receptor beta chains sequenced from a single sample in a study of control samples from healthy donors and cancer patients (TCRdb year 2020). The library was made by the immunoSEQ multiplex PCR assay. TCRdb mirrors the immuneACCESS table, restricted to in-frame sequences. Some clones are absent from its copies; in checked studies, under half trace to an unresolved V gene, and the reason for the others is unknown. This sample gives 180,000 or so clones in total; just over 90% of them show up just once. The ten biggest clones cover roughly 3.9% of the sample. What was sequenced was blood. The origin of the receptors is a woman aged 55-70 years in good health.

The V call is TRBV2, the J call TRBJ1-1; the D is unclear. Germline V lookup: CDR1 SNHLY, CDR2 FYNNEI. This CDR3 region has 13 residues. V was shortened by 6 bases and J by 1 base, with 9 bases between the two germline ends. The CDR3 reads CASRVEGNTEAFF. The CDR3 DNA follows: TGTGCCAGCAGGGTGGAGGGGAACACTGAAGCTTTCTTT.

In this sample, this clone turned up once. The chain links TRBV4-3 to TRBJ1-2; tentatively, D is TRBD1 (6 bases). Germline CDR1 is LGHNA and CDR2 is YSLEER. Trimming removed 2 bases at V and 4 bases at J, with 17 bases between. The CDR3 is 16 amino acids. The DNA of the CDR3 is TGCGCCAGCAGCCAACTCACGGGGGGGGCTCGCTATGGCTACACCTTC. Translating gives CASSQLTGGARYGYTF.

The J gene is TRBJ2-7, the V gene TRBV3-1 (or the pseudogene TRBV3-2), with D hard to call. Germline V gene lookup returns CDR1 LGHDT and CDR2 YNNKEL (reference sequence). CDR3 length: 14 amino acids. The ends were cut back, 0 bases at V and 2 bases at J, with 8 bases in the middle. The CDR3 loop reads CASSQDYRAYEQYF. The CDR3 DNA reads TGTGCCAGCAGCCAAGATTACCGTGCCTACGAGCAGTACTTC.

This chain uses TRBV18 with TRBJ2-3, with 14 bases that match TRBD2. The CDR3 length is 18 residues. V was pared by 6 bases and J by 1 base, with 9 bases of the junction left unmatched. CDR1 KGHSH and CDR2 LQKENI come from the germline V gene. CDR3 region: CASSPIGTSGGGTDTQYF. DNA of the CDR3: TGTGCCAGCTCCCCTATCGGGACTAGCGGGGGAGGCACAGATACGCAGTATTTT. Filled out from reference TRBV18 and TRBJ2-3, the complete variable domain reads NAGVMQNPRHLVRRRGQEARLRCSPMKGHSHVYWYRQLPEEGLKFMVYLQKENIIDESGMPKERFSAEFPKEGPSILRIQQVVRGDSAAYFCASSPIGTSGGGTDTQYFGPGTRLTVL.

The gene calls are TRBV7-2 and TRBJ2-1; no definite D call. Per the germline V gene, CDR1 is SGHTA and CDR2 is FQGNSA. V lost 1 base, J lost 5 bases, and 6 bases lay in between. The CDR3 is 13 residues long. The CDR3 bases are TGTGCCAGCAGCTTAGGGCAGAACAATGAGCAGTTCTTC. It translates to CASSLGQNNEQFF.

The rearrangement joins TRBV10-3 to TRBJ1-1; D perhaps matches TRBD1 (5 bases). Deletions cut 2 bases from V and 8 bases from J, with 12 bases between. The CDR3 is made up of 13 amino acids. Germline lookup yields CDR1 ENHRY and CDR2 SYGVKD. The CDR3 region has the DNA TGTGCCATCAGTGAGCTGGGACCAGGGGAAGCTTTCTTT. Residues: CAISELGPGEAFF.

The chain employs TRBV4-3 and TRBJ1-4; D perhaps matches TRBD1 (5 bases). With 5 bases removed from V and 2 bases from J, the gap between germline ends came to 18 bases. CDR3 size: 17 residues. Looked up from germline, CDR1 is LGHNA and CDR2 is YSLEER. The CDR3, as DNA: TGCGCCAGCAGCTCACGAGGGGCGTCAGGCACTAATGAAAAACTGTTTTTT. Translated: CASSSRGASGTNEKLFF.

The V gene is TRBV9, the J gene TRBJ2-1; 7 nucleotides agree with TRBD2. Germline values: CDR1 SGDLS, CDR2 YYNGEE. The CDR3 runs to 15 residues. Trimming removed 3 bases from V and 8 bases from J; junction bases left unmatched: 11. The CDR3, as DNA: TGTGCCAGCAGCGCAGGACTAGAAGGGTCCGATGAGCAGTTCTTC. It specifies CASSAGLEGSDEQFF.

The chain links TRBV24-1 to TRBJ2-7; D is unresolved. Germline values: CDR1 KGHDR, CDR2 SFDVKD. The V end was cut by 3 bases, the J end by 5 bases, with 13 bases between. This CDR3 is 14 amino acids long. CDR3 nucleotide sequence: TGTGCCACCAGTGATCCTTCGATACCCGACGAGCAGTACTTC. Translation gives CATSDPSIPDEQYF.

The chain has TRBV5-1 and TRBJ1-5; 7 bases are shared with TRBD1. Unmatched junction bases numbered 2, after V lost 0 bases and J lost 2 bases. The CDR3 runs 15 residues. The germline V gene has CDR1 SGHRS and CDR2 YFSETQ. The CDR3 bases are TGCGCCAGCAGCTTGGAAGGACAGGGCAATCAGCCCCAGCATTTT. This translates into CASSLEGQGNQPQHF.

The V gene is TRBV4-3, the J gene TRBJ1-2; no clear D gene. The CDR3 runs 13 residues. V dropped 3 bases and J dropped 3 bases, with 8 bases sitting between them. Looked up from germline, CDR1 is LGHNA and CDR2 is YSLEER. The CDR3 protein is CASSQGFDYGYTF. The CDR3 DNA reads as TGCGCCAGCAGCCAGGGGTTTGACTATGGCTACACCTTC.

The rearrangement joins TRBV3-1 (or the pseudogene TRBV3-2) to TRBJ2-2; TRBD2 aligns across 9 bases. Trimming removed 2 bases from V and 3 bases from J; junction bases left unmatched: 1. The CDR3 covers 15 residues. The germline V gene has CDR1 LGHDT and CDR2 YNNKEL (reference sequence). CDR3 DNA: TGTGCCAGCAGCCAAATAGCGGGGGACACCGGGGAGCTGTTTTTT. This codes for CASSQIAGDTGELFF.

V and J are TRBV30 and TRBJ1-1; D is ambiguous. Trimming left V 0 bases short and J 4 bases short, with 12 bases between. Germline CDR1 reads GTSNPN; CDR2 reads SVGIG (reference sequence). The CDR3 has 14 residues. CDR3 in DNA: TGTGCCTGGAGTGTACCCTCGGCCTTCACTGAAGCTTTCTTT. Translation: CAWSVPSAFTEAFF.

The chain links TRBV2 to TRBJ2-1, with 10 bases matching TRBD1. The germline gives CDR1 SNHLY, CDR2 FYNNEI. There are 15 residues in the CDR3. Unmatched junction bases numbered 8, after V lost 8 bases and J lost 4 bases. The CDR3, as DNA: TGTGCCAGCCGGGCGGACAGGGGGAATTACAATGAGCAGTTCTTC. Amino acids: CASRADRGNYNEQFF.

J is TRBJ1-2 and V is TRBV30; D not resolved. This CDR3 spans 8 amino acids. V lost 8 bases and J 7 bases, leaving 5 bases between the germline ends. CDR1 and CDR2 (germline): GTSNPN, SVGIG (reference sequence). The CDR3 region is CATSGYTF. The CDR3 nucleotides read TGTGCCACCAGTGGCTACACCTTC.

This clone appeared a single time. The chain uses TRBV29-1 and TRBJ1-2; 9 bases match TRBD1. Germline V CDR1 and CDR2: SQVTM, ANQGSEA. The CDR3 contains 13 residues. The junction had 8 bases not matched to a gene; V was cut back by 6 bases and J by 6 bases. CDR3 amino acids: CSVPGGQGDGYTF. The CDR3 DNA follows: TGCAGCGTCCCCGGGGGACAGGGTGATGGCTACACCTTC.

V and J are TRBV9 and TRBJ1-5; D may be TRBD1 (5 bases). The length of the CDR3 is 15 residues. Germline CDR1 is SGDLS and CDR2 is YYNGEE. The V gene lost 0 bases and the J gene lost 7 bases, with 14 bases spanning the gap. The CDR3 DNA reads TGTGCCAGCAGCGTAGATCCGGGGGGTGGGCAGCCCCAGCATTTT. It is translated as CASSVDPGGGQPQHF. The full variable domain, with the rest looked up from reference TRBV9 and TRBJ1-5, is DSGVTQTPKHLITATGQRVTLRCSPRSGDLSVYWYQQSLDQGLQFLIQYYNGEERAKGNILERFSAQQFPDLHSELNLSSLELGDSALYFCASSVDPGGGQPQHFGDGTRLSIL.

The chain joins TRBV7-8 to TRBJ1-3, with no clear D. The V and J ends lost 3 bases and 0 bases respectively, with 6 bases between them. Germline assignment: CDR1 SGHVS and CDR2 FQNEAQ. CDR3 length: 14 residues. The CDR3 loop reads CASSLSDSGNTIYF. In nucleotides, the CDR3 is TGTGCCAGCAGCTTGTCCGACTCTGGAAACACCATATATTTT. The full variable domain, in which reference TRBV7-8 and TRBJ1-3 provide the parts outside the CDR3, is GAGVSQSPRYKVAKRGQDVALRCDPISGHVSLFWYQQALGQGPEFLTYFQNEAQLDKSGLPSDRFFAERPEGSVSTLKIQRTQQEDSAVYLCASSLSDSGNTIYFGEGSWLTVV.

In its sample, this clone was seen once. The chain links TRBV18 to TRBJ2-3; D is ambiguous. Germline V gives CDR1 KGHSH, CDR2 LQKENI. The V end lost 2 bases, the J end lost 3 bases, and 6 bases lay between the germline ends. The CDR3 length is 13 residues. The CDR3 loop reads CASSPTHTDTQYF. The DNA of the CDR3 is TGTGCCAGCTCACCAACTCATACAGATACGCAGTATTTT.

The chain recombines TRBV18 with TRBJ2-7; the D is unclear. The V end lost 3 bases, the J end lost 6 bases, and 9 bases lay between the germline ends. The CDR3 has 12 residues. Per germline, CDR1 KGHSH and CDR2 LQKENI. In DNA form, the CDR3 reads TGTGCCAGCTCACCCAATGAACGCGAGCAGTACTTC. It codes for CASSPNEREQYF.

The chain recombines TRBV19 with TRBJ2-7; a possible D gene is TRBD2 (5 bases). Trimming took 5 bases from V and 2 from J, leaving 13 bases between them. The CDR3 loop spans 14 amino acids. CDR1 is LNHDA, CDR2 SQIVND, per germline (reference sequence). In nucleotides, the CDR3 is TGTGCCAGTAGTGGGGTAGCGTTCACCTACGAGCAGTACTTC. This translates into CASSGVAFTYEQYF.